This T cell receptor (beta chain) originates from a study of beta chain features in type 1 diabetes. The CDR3 is 13 residues long. Looked up from germline, CDR1 is SGHDT and CDR2 is YYEEEE. The V and J ends lost 4 bases and 3 bases respectively, with 11 bases between them. The study reverse transcribed the entire isolated RNA, so it sequenced expressed TCRB transcripts. The method was immunoSEQ multiplex PCR; TCRdb's version includes in-frame clones alone and lacks a portion of them. The repertoire holds 970,000 or so clones, with 15% to 20% as singletons. The chain is built from TRBV5-6 and TRBJ2-7; possibly TRBD1 or TRBD2 for D (5 bases each). Sequenced material: naive CD4+ T cells from blood. This TCR was recovered from a woman aged 18-30 years in good health. CDR3 nucleotide sequence: TGTGCCAGCAGCCATGGGACCGTCTACGAGCAGTACTTC. As protein: CASSHGTVYEQYF.